A single sample is the source of the 20 T cell receptor beta chains below, sequenced in a study of blood T cell repertoires in COVID-19. Sequencing used immunoSEQ multiplex PCR; TCRdb keeps in-frame clones, though not all of them. The sample includes about 98,000 clones, over 75% of them seen just once. Sequenced sample: peripheral blood. The receptors were sampled from a woman older than 75 with acute or convalescent COVID-19.

This clone has just one count. This chain connects TRBV12-3 or TRBV12-4 to TRBJ1-1; 8 nucleotides align to TRBD1. This CDR3 has 13 amino acids. J lost 5 bases, V lost 6 bases, and 5 bases had no gene match. As DNA, the CDR3 is TGTGCCAGCAGCGCCAACAGGGGGACTGAAGCTTTCTTT. It translates to CASSANRGTEAFF.

This sequence joins TRBV6-6 and TRBJ2-7; D might be TRBD2 (7 bases). This CDR3 spans 14 amino acids. Trimming removed 10 bases at V and 6 bases at J, with 22 bases between. Germline V gives CDR1 MNHNY, CDR2 SVGAGI (reference sequence). The CDR3 here is CATLGGAVGSEQYV. CDR3 nucleotides: TGTGCCACGCTGGGGGGGGCCGTGGGGTCCGAGCAGTACGTC.

The chain joins TRBV24-1 to TRBJ2-3, with 13 bases lining up with TRBD2. V dropped 3 bases and J dropped 4; count of bases not matched to a gene: 9. The CDR3 consists of 18 residues. Germline-derived CDR1 and CDR2 are KGHDR and SFDVKD. As DNA, the CDR3 is TGTGCCACCAGTGATCCCCCACTACTAGCGGGGGGGGCAGATACGCAGTATTTT. Encoded protein: CATSDPPLLAGGADTQYF.

This chain joins TRBV25-1 and TRBJ2-5; the match to TRBD2 covers 10 bases. V shed 4 bases, J shed 5 bases, and the junction held 4 bases outside the gene matches. Germline values: CDR1 MGHDK, CDR2 SYGVNS. CDR3 length equals 14 residues. DNA of the CDR3: TGTGCCAGCAGTGTAGCGGGGGGTCTGGAGACCCAGTACTTC. Its translation is CASSVAGGLETQYF.

The chain recombines TRBV6-5 with TRBJ1-6; D is possibly TRBD1 (6 bases). This CDR3 is 14 amino acids long. Deletions cut 4 bases from V and 10 bases from J, with 14 bases between. CDR1 and CDR2 (germline): MNHEY, SVGAGI. CDR3 sequence (DNA): TGTGCCAGCAGTTCCCCGACAGGCGGATCACCCCTCCACTTT. Protein: CASSSPTGGSPLHF.

The J gene is TRBJ1-1, the V gene TRBV2, with 9 bases matching TRBD1. The CDR3 has 14 residues. Germline loops: CDR1 SNHLY, CDR2 FYNNEI. With V trimmed by 3 bases and J by 5 bases, 4 bases remained unmatched. Here the CDR3 DNA reads TGTGCCAGCAGTGAGAGGACAGGGGAAACTGAAGCTTTCTTT. It specifies CASSERTGETEAFF.

This clone turned up a few times. This sequence joins TRBV18 and TRBJ2-7, with TRBD2 as a possible D gene (6 bases). Per the germline V gene, CDR1 is KGHSH and CDR2 is LQKENI. Trimming stripped 2 bases from V and 2 bases from J, with 10 bases between. CDR3 length: 14 residues. The CDR3 DNA is TGTGCCAGCTCACCAGGGACTGAGGCCTACGAGCAGTACGTC. Its translation: CASSPGTEAYEQYV.

The rearrangement uses TRBV28 and TRBJ1-2; D is undetermined. The CDR3 is 14 amino acids. Germline V CDR1 and CDR2: MDHEN, SYDVKM. The germline V and J ends were trimmed by 6 bases and 0 bases, with 11 bases remaining between them. The CDR3 DNA follows: TGTGCCAGCAGCCCTGGCCAGACTAACTATGGCTACACCTTC. Translated, it gives CASSPGQTNYGYTF.

Remarks on this clone: Within the sample, other DNA sequences also encode this same CDR3. The chain is built from TRBV5-1 and TRBJ1-5; 9 nucleotides align to TRBD1. V lost 0 bases and J lost 4; bases outside the gene matches: 2. This CDR3 is 15 amino acids long. Per the germline V gene, CDR1 is SGHRS and CDR2 is YFSETQ. Here the CDR3 DNA reads TGCGCCAGCAGCTTGGAGGGGACAGGGAATCAGCCCCAGCATTTT. Translating gives CASSLEGTGNQPQHF.

There are a few counts of this clone. The rearrangement joins TRBV19 to TRBJ1-5, with TRBD1 matching over 10 bases. This CDR3 region has 17 residues. After removal of 7 bases from V and 1 base from J, the junction contained 10 bases not matched to a gene. CDR1 is LNHDA, CDR2 SQIVND, per germline (reference sequence). The CDR3 DNA reads TGTGCCAGTACGGACAGGGGGTCGGTAGGGAGCAATCAGCCCCAGCATTTT. It encodes CASTDRGSVGSNQPQHF.

The chain carries TRBV24-1 and TRBJ1-2, with D possibly matching TRBD1 (5 bases). With 3 bases removed from V and 6 bases from J, the gap between germline ends came to 16 bases. The CDR3 has 15 amino acids. Germline V gene sequence: CDR1 KGHDR, CDR2 SFDVKD. CDR3: CATSDPPGGAHGYTF. CDR3 nucleotide sequence: TGTGCCACCAGTGATCCCCCGGGTGGGGCCCATGGCTACACCTTC.

The chain has TRBV6-1 and TRBJ2-2; D unclear. CDR3 length: 14 residues. CDR1 is MNHNS, CDR2 SASEGT, per germline. Trimming stripped 2 bases from V and 2 bases from J, with 6 bases between. The CDR3 DNA follows: TGTGCCAGCAGTGAATACTACAACACCGGGGAGCTGTTTTTT. This codes for CASSEYYNTGELFF.

The chain is built from TRBV5-1 and TRBJ2-1, with 7 bases lining up with TRBD2. The CDR3 length is 16 residues. V trimming: 4 bases; J trimming: 4 bases; junction bases outside the gene matches: 11. Per germline, CDR1 SGHRS and CDR2 YFSETQ. The CDR3 nucleotides are TGCGCCAGCAGCCGAGAGGGGCTAGCGGTTTACAATGAGCAGTTCTTC. Protein: CASSREGLAVYNEQFF.

The chain couples TRBV6-5 to TRBJ1-2, with 8 bases fitting TRBD1. Looked up from germline, CDR1 is MNHEY and CDR2 is SVGAGI. The V gene end was trimmed by 6 bases and the J gene end by 8 bases; junction bases not matched to a gene: 11. CDR3 length equals 14 residues. CDR3 protein: CASSPSGGARGYTF. CDR3 DNA: TGTGCCAGCAGCCCATCAGGGGGCGCGCGGGGCTACACCTTC.

The J gene is TRBJ2-2, the V gene TRBV7-2; TRBD1 agrees at 7 bases. V was clipped by 5 bases and J by 5 bases; unmatched bases: 8. Germline V gene sequence: CDR1 SGHTA, CDR2 FQGNSA. The CDR3 runs to 15 residues. For the CDR3, the DNA is TGTGCCAGCAGCCACAGACAGGGTAGGACCGGGGAGCTGTTTTTT. Its protein product is CASSHRQGRTGELFF.

About this clone: The germline gene is not matched at one end of the junction; a read error may be the cause. The V and J genes are TRBV24-1 and TRBJ2-2; 10 bases match TRBD2. CDR1 KGHDR and CDR2 SFDVKD come from the germline V gene. CDR3 length: 18 amino acids. The chain's CDR3 is CATSDPTPGLAKTGELFF. The CDR3 region has the DNA TGTGCCACCAGTGACCCTACCCCGGGACTAGCGAAGACCGGGGAGCTGTTTTTT.

This chain links TRBV6-2 or TRBV6-3 with TRBJ2-3; the match to TRBD2 covers 9 bases. Per the germline V gene, CDR1 is MNHEY and CDR2 is SVGEGT. This CDR3 region has 16 residues. Losses at the gene ends were 6 bases for V and 2 bases for J; bases not matched to a gene: 9. The CDR3 sequence: CASSLPSGGHTDTQYF. The DNA of the CDR3 is TGTGCCAGCAGCCTCCCCAGCGGGGGGCACACAGATACGCAGTATTTT.

A single count supports this clone. The chain recombines TRBV7-9 with TRBJ2-7, with a weak D call TRBD2 (6 bases). Trimming pared 6 bases from V and 10 bases from J, leaving 22 bases between. Germline values: CDR1 SEHNR, CDR2 FQNEAQ (reference sequence). The CDR3 spans 14 residues. As DNA, the CDR3 is TGTGCCAGCAGTTCCTCCTCGGGCAGGAGGGAACAGTACTTC. Its protein is CASSSSSGRREQYF.

J is TRBJ2-5 and V is TRBV5-1, with 8 bases identical to TRBD2. Germline V lookup: CDR1 SGHRS, CDR2 YFSETQ. CDR3 length: 16 residues. J lost 4 bases, V lost 0 bases, and 8 bases had no gene match. As DNA, the CDR3 is TGCGCCAGCAGCTTGGTATCCGGGGGGGCCGTAGAGACCCAGTACTTC. It is translated as CASSLVSGGAVETQYF.

J is TRBJ1-1 and V is TRBV24-1; no firm D call. Germline V gene data show CDR1 as KGHDR and CDR2 as SFDVKD. The CDR3 runs to 13 residues. V lost 8 bases and J 5 bases, leaving 14 bases between the germline ends. The CDR3: CATKLGEDTEAFF. CDR3 nucleotide sequence: TGTGCCACCAAACTGGGAGAGGATACTGAAGCTTTCTTT.